Listed below are T cell receptor beta chains from one sample, sequenced in a study of spatial heterogeneity in lung cancer. Using its own MiXCR run on the 5' RACE reads, TCRdb lists one record per CDR3 protein. The sample carries roughly 100,000 distinct CDR3 sequences, approximately 8.9% recorded once. The sequences come from PBMCs, collected at surgery. These receptor sequences come from a male donor with early-stage non-small cell lung cancer. CDR3s include the opening cysteine and the closing phenylalanine or tryptophan. The D gene is left open where the match is weak. Clone size is shown for a subset of rows, as once, few, many or a class of expanded clone.

d_call j_call clone_size cdr3_length v_call cdr3_aa cdr3_nt
- TRBJ2-7 - 14 TRBV18 CASSPGRLLDEQYF TGTGCCAGCTCACCCGGACGGCTCTTGGACGAGCAGTACTTC
TRBD1 TRBJ1-1 - 13 TRBV7-6 CASSPGTGTKAFF TGTGCCAGCAGCCCTGGGACAGGGACTAAAGCTTTCTTT
- TRBJ2-2 - 15 TRBV29-1 CSVTGGIREAGELFF TGCAGCGTTACAGGGGGAATCCGGGAGGCCGGGGAGCTGTTTTTT
- TRBJ1-1 few 15 TRBV20-1 CSARGVVLKNTEAFF TGCAGTGCTAGAGGGGTCGTCCTTAAGAACACTGAAGCTTTCTTT
- TRBJ2-2 - 13 TRBV3-1 CASLEGDTGELFF TGTGCCAGTCTTGAAGGGGACACCGGGGAGCTGTTTTTT
TRBD2 TRBJ2-5 many 13 TRBV5-4 CASSQVGGETQYF TGTGCCAGCAGCCAGGTCGGGGGGGAGACCCAGTACTTC
TRBD2 TRBJ2-7 - 18 TRBV28 CASSLIILAGLQPHEQYF TGTGCCAGCAGTTTAATTATCCTAGCGGGTCTCCAACCCCACGAGCAGTACTTC
TRBD1 TRBJ2-1 few 15 TRBV6-2/TRBV6-3 CASSRGTGFINEQFF TGTGCCAGCAGCCGCGGGACAGGGTTTATCAATGAGCAGTTCTTC
- TRBJ2-3 many 14 TRBV7-2 CASSSGLLSDTQYF TGTGCCAGCAGCTCGGGGCTCCTATCAGATACGCAGTATTTT
- TRBJ2-7 few 14 TRBV27 CASSFRTASYEQYF TGTGCCAGCAGTTTCAGGACCGCATCCTACGAGCAGTACTTC
TRBD1 TRBJ1-6 - 16 TRBV6-5 CASSYSRQGGSSPLHF TGTGCCAGCAGTTACTCCAGACAGGGGGGTAGTTCACCCCTCCACTTT
- TRBJ2-3 few 14 TRBV29-1 CSVVRGAPTDTQYF TGCAGCGTTGTACGGGGGGCCCCCACAGATACGCAGTATTTT
TRBD2 TRBJ2-1 many 14 TRBV20-1 CSAPVAGVYNEQFF TGCAGTGCTCCTGTAGCGGGAGTCTACAATGAGCAGTTCTTC
- TRBJ2-5 many 17 TRBV11-2 CASSLDERVAAQETQYF TGTGCCAGCAGCTTAGATGAGCGTGTAGCGGCACAAGAGACCCAGTACTTC
- TRBJ1-2 - 13 TRBV20-1 CSALPQGKYGYTF TGCAGTGCTTTGCCCCAGGGGAAATATGGCTACACCTTC
- TRBJ1-5 few 12 TRBV2 CASSEAGRPQHF TGTGCCAGCAGTGAAGCCGGGCGGCCCCAGCATTTT
- TRBJ2-2 many 12 TRBV7-9 CASSSGSGELFF TGTGCCAGCAGCTCCGGGAGCGGGGAGCTGTTTTTT
- TRBJ2-1 many 15 TRBV18 CASSPALVREVEQFF TGTGCCAGCTCACCAGCCCTAGTGAGGGAGGTTGAGCAGTTCTTC
- TRBJ1-4 few 13 TRBV5-6 CASSLKPLEKLFF TGTGCCAGCAGCTTGAAGCCACTAGAAAAACTGTTTTTT
- TRBJ1-1 - 12 TRBV20-1 CSASGGTTEAFF TGCAGTGCTAGTGGGGGAACGACTGAAGCTTTCTTT
- TRBJ1-5 many 13 TRBV20-1 CSANRQINQPQHF TGCAGTGCTAATCGACAGATTAATCAGCCCCAGCATTTT
TRBD1 TRBJ1-5 few 14 TRBV2 CASSLTGEVQPQHF TGTGCCAGCAGTCTGACAGGGGAGGTCCAGCCCCAGCATTTT
- TRBJ2-1 - 11 TRBV20-1 CRASLQSEQFF TGCAGAGCTAGTCTCCAGAGCGAGCAGTTCTTC
- TRBJ2-7 few 13 TRBV12-3/TRBV12-4 CASSFSGLYEQYF TGTGCCAGCAGTTTCAGCGGACTCTACGAGCAGTACTTC
- TRBJ2-3 many 13 TRBV20-1 CSRSQTSTDTQYF TGCAGTCGCTCCCAGACAAGCACAGATACGCAGTATTTT
- TRBJ2-3 many 16 TRBV5-1 CASSLGDFPSTDTQYF TGCGCCAGCAGCTTGGGGGACTTCCCTAGCACAGATACGCAGTATTTT
- TRBJ1-2 - 15 TRBV20-1 CSATDPQGRNYGYTF TGCAGTGCTACAGATCCCCAGGGAAGAAACTATGGCTACACCTTC
TRBD1 TRBJ1-4 many 16 TRBV4-2 CASSQFPDRGLEKLFF TGTGCCAGCAGCCAATTCCCAGACAGGGGGCTAGAAAAACTGTTTTTT
- TRBJ2-1 few 16 TRBV27 CASSLSRGRSLNEQFF TGTGCCAGCAGTTTATCCCGGGGCCGCAGCCTCAATGAGCAGTTCTTC
- TRBJ2-2 - 15 TRBV18 CASSPPSGNTGELFF TGTGCCAGCTCACCCCCTTCGGGGAACACCGGGGAGCTGTTTTTT
- TRBJ1-1 - 14 TRBV5-1 CASSLYGGDTEAFF TGCGCCAGCAGCTTGTACGGAGGGGACACTGAAGCTTTCTTT
- TRBJ2-7 - 15 TRBV6-5 CASSYGSGGTYEQYF TGTGCCAGCAGTTACGGGTCAGGGGGGACCTACGAGCAGTACTTC
TRBD1 TRBJ1-3 many 14 TRBV20-1 CSVPDRRSGNTIYF TGCAGTGTTCCGGACAGGCGCTCTGGAAACACCATATATTTT
- TRBJ1-2 many 13 TRBV18 CASSPGLEYGYTF TGTGCCAGCTCACCAGGGTTAGAATATGGCTACACCTTC